Shown below are 27 T cell receptor beta chains from a single sample sequenced in a study of blood T cell repertoires in COVID-19. Profiled with immunoSEQ multiplex PCR; TCRdb holds only in-frame clones, not every one. The repertoire holds 140,000 to 150,000 clones, with more than 75% as singletons. Sequencing input: peripheral blood. Source of these receptors: a man aged 55 to 69 with active or convalescent COVID-19.

This clone was counted between two and nine times. The chain carries TRBV9 and TRBJ1-2; 8 bases are shared with TRBD1. V lost 0 bases and J lost 4; bases outside the gene matches: 11. Germline V CDR1 and CDR2: SGDLS, YYNGEE. This CDR3 has 17 residues. In nucleotides, the CDR3 is TGTGCCAGCAGCGTAGCCGCGACAGGGGTTGGAAGCTATGGCTACACCTTC. This translates into CASSVAATGVGSYGYTF.

The chain joins TRBV5-1 to TRBJ2-2, with TRBD2 matching 10 bases. The CDR3 totals 17 residues. From germline, CDR1 is SGHRS and CDR2 YFSETQ. The ends lost 2 bases at V and 4 bases at J; junction bases unmatched: 8. CDR3 nucleotides: TGCGCCAGCAGCTTAGGCCTAGCGGGAGCGGCCACCGGGGAGCTGTTTTTT. Protein sequence: CASSLGLAGAATGELFF.

The chain uses TRBV27 and TRBJ1-5; TRBD1 is a possible D gene (6 bases). V was cut by 0 bases and J by 2 bases, with 14 bases left in between. The V gene's germline CDR1 is MNHEY and CDR2 SMNVEV (reference sequence). The CDR3 extends over 17 amino acids. DNA of the CDR3: TGTGCCAGCAGTTTATCGGGGGGGGCGGGTGGCAATCAGCCCCAGCATTTT. It yields the protein CASSLSGGAGGNQPQHF.

This chain links TRBV5-4 with TRBJ2-5; possibly TRBD2 for D (5 bases). V dropped 4 bases and J dropped 5 bases, with 12 bases sitting between them. The CDR3 is 13 residues long. From germline, CDR1 is SGHNT and CDR2 YYREEE (reference sequence). CDR3 sequence: CASSRAVRETQYF. DNA for the CDR3: TGTGCCAGCAGCCGAGCGGTTCGGGAGACCCAGTACTTC.

The chain recombines TRBV7-9 with TRBJ2-3; D remains ambiguous. V dropped 5 bases and J dropped 6 bases, with 9 bases sitting between them. CDR3 size: 12 residues. Germline V lookup: CDR1 SEHNR, CDR2 FQNEAQ (reference sequence). CDR3 nucleotide sequence: TGTGCCAGCAGCCCCTACTCGGATACGCAGTATTTT. This sequence encodes CASSPYSDTQYF.

This clone was detected once. This chain connects TRBV5-1 to TRBJ2-3; 7 nucleotides line up with TRBD1. The CDR3 runs to 14 residues. CDR1 and CDR2 (germline): SGHRS, YFSETQ. The ends lost 4 bases at V and 0 bases at J; junction bases unmatched: 2. The CDR3 loop reads CASSPGGSTDTQYF. The CDR3 nucleotides are TGCGCCAGCAGCCCAGGGGGAAGCACAGATACGCAGTATTTT.

This sequence joins TRBV2 and TRBJ2-1; D perhaps matches TRBD1 (6 bases). The CDR3 consists of 15 residues. In germline, CDR1 is SNHLY, CDR2 FYNNEI. Trimming stripped 7 bases from V and 0 bases from J, with 13 bases between. The CDR3 loop is CASTLQGPSYNEQFF. CDR3 sequence (DNA): TGTGCCAGCACCCTACAGGGACCCTCCTACAATGAGCAGTTCTTC.

The chain links TRBV9 to TRBJ2-5, with 7 bases that match TRBD1. This CDR3 region has 16 residues. The V gene's germline CDR1 is SGDLS and CDR2 YYNGEE. V was clipped by 5 bases and J by 0 bases; unmatched bases: 10. The CDR3 nucleotides are TGTGCCAGCAGTCCCAACAGGGGCCGTTACCAAGAGACCCAGTACTTC. The encoded protein is CASSPNRGRYQETQYF.

Points on this clone: This same CDR3 is encoded by further DNA sequences in the sample. The rearrangement uses TRBV2 and TRBJ1-6, with 9 positions matching TRBD1. After removal of 2 bases from V and 7 bases from J, the junction contained 3 bases not matched to a gene. Per the germline V gene, CDR1 is SNHLY and CDR2 is FYNNEI. The CDR3 is made up of 15 amino acids. The CDR3 DNA is TGTGCCAGCAGTGAATTGGGACAGGGAAATTCACCCCTCCACTTT. Translation gives CASSELGQGNSPLHF.

V usage is TRBV6-2 or TRBV6-3 and J usage is TRBJ1-2; D is possibly TRBD1 (6 bases). Germline values: CDR1 MNHEY, CDR2 SVGEGT. The CDR3 runs 15 residues. The germline V and J ends were trimmed by 5 bases and 5 bases, with 18 bases remaining between them. As DNA, the CDR3 is TGTGCCAGCAGTGAGCCCAGGGGAGTAGGGTATGGCTACACCTTC. Residues: CASSEPRGVGYGYTF.

This rearrangement joins TRBV30 to TRBJ1-4; 7 bases agree with TRBD1. The CDR3 totals 13 residues. V shed 2 bases and J 8 bases; nucleotides not matched to a gene: 5. Germline CDR1 is GTSNPN and CDR2 is SVGIG (reference sequence). The CDR3 loop reads CAWSSQGDEKLFF. As DNA, the CDR3 is TGTGCCTGGAGTAGTCAGGGGGACGAAAAACTGTTTTTT.

J is TRBJ1-6 and V is TRBV6-5; D gene ambiguous. This CDR3 contains 14 residues. CDR1 MNHEY and CDR2 SVGAGI come from the germline V gene. V gave up 8 bases and J gave up 7 bases, with 15 bases separating them. The CDR3 DNA follows: TGTGCCAGCGGAGGAGCGCGAGGGAATTCACCCCTCCACTTT. Amino acid sequence: CASGGARGNSPLHF.

The chain recombines TRBV6-5 with TRBJ1-5, with 9 bases fitting TRBD1. J lost 7 bases, V lost 5 bases, and 6 bases had no gene match. This CDR3 has 14 residues. The germline gives CDR1 MNHEY, CDR2 SVGAGI. The CDR3 is CASSPGTGHQPQHF. The CDR3 region has the DNA TGTGCCAGCAGTCCCGGGACAGGGCACCAGCCCCAGCATTTT.

The genes are TRBV24-1 and TRBJ2-2; the match to TRBD2 covers 11 bases. CDR3 length: 16 amino acids. V shed 2 bases and J 7 bases; nucleotides not matched to a gene: 5. Germline loops: CDR1 KGHDR, CDR2 SFDVKD. CDR3 coding DNA: TGTGCCACCAGTGATTCGGGACTAGCGGTTGGCGGGGAGCTGTTTTTT. Amino acids: CATSDSGLAVGGELFF.

J is TRBJ2-7 and V is TRBV7-8, with D possibly being TRBD2 (6 bases). Germline assignment: CDR1 SGHVS and CDR2 FQNEAQ. The germline V and J ends were trimmed by 2 bases and 2 bases, with 19 bases remaining between them. The CDR3 has 17 residues. The CDR3 nucleotides are TGTGCCAGCAGCTTACGAAGAGGGACTGAGAGCACCTACGAGCAGTACTTC. Its protein product is CASSLRRGTESTYEQYF.

This chain's CDR3 is CATRGLSDEQFF. The CDR3 coding sequence is TGTGCCACGCGGGGCCTCTCCGATGAGCAGTTCTTC. The chain joins TRBV24-1 to TRBJ2-1, with a weak D call TRBD2 (6 bases). The CDR3 length is 12 residues. CDR1 and CDR2 from the germline V gene are KGHDR and SFDVKD. V was trimmed by 10 bases and J by 8 bases, leaving 14 bases between them.

The table lists this clone with a count of one. This sequence joins TRBV5-1 and TRBJ1-1, with unresolved D. The CDR3 is made up of 15 amino acids. Germline CDR1 SGHRS, CDR2 YFSETQ. Trimming stripped 1 base from V and 2 bases from J, with 12 bases between. The CDR3 sequence: CASSLLLQSNTEAFF. The DNA for the CDR3 is TGCGCCAGCAGCTTGTTGTTACAGAGTAACACTGAAGCTTTCTTT.

The V call is TRBV30, the J call TRBJ2-1; 9 bases are a match to TRBD2. Germline CDR1 reads GTSNPN; CDR2 reads SVGIG (reference sequence). This CDR3 region has 15 residues. J was trimmed by 10 bases and V by 2 bases; bases with no gene match: 12. CDR3 residues: CAWSPPVLAGAEQFF. The CDR3 coding sequence is TGTGCCTGGAGTCCGCCGGTTTTAGCGGGAGCGGAGCAGTTCTTC.

The rearrangement links TRBV9 to TRBJ2-1; TRBD2 aligns across 9 bases. CDR3 length equals 17 residues. Germline assignment: CDR1 SGDLS and CDR2 YYNGEE. V shed 4 bases and J 0 bases; nucleotides not matched to a gene: 8. CDR3: CASSPRLAASSYNEQFF. Here the CDR3 DNA reads TGTGCCAGCAGCCCAAGACTAGCGGCAAGCTCCTACAATGAGCAGTTCTTC.

The CDR3 sequence: CASSYSRQRGNQPQHF. The CDR3 DNA reads as TGTGCCAGCAGTTACTCGAGGCAGCGGGGCAATCAGCCCCAGCATTTT. This chain uses TRBV6-2 or TRBV6-3 with TRBJ1-5; D is unresolved. CDR1 MNHEY and CDR2 SVGEGT come from the germline V gene. The V end was cut by 0 bases, the J end by 2 bases, with 11 bases between. This CDR3 is built from 16 residues.

This clone was found a few times. The chain couples TRBV9 to TRBJ2-1; D unresolved. The CDR3 is 11 residues long. Trimming shortened V by 0 bases and J by 7 bases, and 2 bases separated the two germline ends. Germline values: CDR1 SGDLS, CDR2 YYNGEE. The CDR3 loop is CASSVVNEQFF. The CDR3 DNA sequence: TGTGCCAGCAGCGTAGTAAATGAGCAGTTCTTC.

The rearrangement uses TRBV6-5 and TRBJ1-5; a possible D gene is TRBD1 (6 bases). This CDR3 contains 15 residues. Per the germline V gene, CDR1 is MNHEY and CDR2 is SVGAGI. Trimming stripped 2 bases from V and 0 bases from J, with 8 bases between. The CDR3 loop is CASSYAGDSNQPQHF. For the CDR3, the DNA is TGTGCCAGCAGTTACGCAGGGGATAGCAATCAGCCCCAGCATTTT.

This chain uses TRBV27 with TRBJ2-7; the match to TRBD2 covers 7 bases. The CDR3 length is 15 residues. The ends lost 3 bases at V and 6 bases at J; junction bases unmatched: 11. Germline V gene data show CDR1 as MNHEY and CDR2 as SMNVEV (reference sequence). The CDR3 nucleotides are TGTGCCAGCAGTTTGGGGCGAGCGGGACCGGGCGAGCAGTACTTC. Protein: CASSLGRAGPGEQYF.

The chain couples TRBV9 to TRBJ1-1; no reliable D call. V shed 2 bases and J shed 1 base, with 9 bases lying between them. Germline V CDR1 and CDR2: SGDLS, YYNGEE. The CDR3 is made up of 14 amino acids. CDR3 sequence (DNA): TGTGCCAGCAGCGTCCGGGGAGAGAACACTGAAGCTTTCTTT. As protein: CASSVRGENTEAFF.

V and J are TRBV7-8 and TRBJ1-3; a possible D gene is TRBD1 (6 bases). The ends were cut back, 4 bases at V and 0 bases at J, with 13 bases in the middle. CDR1 and CDR2 from the germline V gene are SGHVS and FQNEAQ. This CDR3 has 16 residues. The CDR3 reads CASSSDSSISGNTIYF. The CDR3 nucleotides are TGTGCCAGCAGCTCGGACAGTTCTATCTCTGGAAACACCATATATTTT. The whole variable domain, filled in from reference TRBV7-8 and TRBJ1-3, reads GAGVSQSPRYKVAKRGQDVALRCDPISGHVSLFWYQQALGQGPEFLTYFQNEAQLDKSGLPSDRFFAERPEGSVSTLKIQRTQQEDSAVYLCASSSDSSISGNTIYFGEGSWLTVV.

This chain connects TRBV7-9 to TRBJ2-2; 11 bases agree with TRBD2. Unmatched junction bases numbered 4, after V lost 5 bases and J lost 2 bases. CDR1 and CDR2 from the germline V gene are SEHNR and FQNEAQ (reference sequence). This CDR3 region has 16 residues. This CDR3 reads CASSTGTSGNTGELFF. The CDR3 DNA reads as TGTGCCAGCAGCACCGGGACTAGCGGTAACACCGGGGAGCTGTTTTTT.

This rearrangement joins TRBV9 to TRBJ2-7; D perhaps matches TRBD1 (5 bases). The CDR3 is 14 residues long. Trimming took 0 bases from V and 3 from J, leaving 10 bases between them. The V gene's germline CDR1 is SGDLS and CDR2 YYNGEE. The DNA for the CDR3 is TGTGCCAGCAGCGTAGAGTCCCAGGGCTACGAGCAGTACTTC. This encodes CASSVESQGYEQYF.